This T cell receptor (beta chain) was sequenced in a study of shared clonotypes between healthy human individuals. Splitting of each subset's genomic DNA was done evenly across several immunoSEQ plates. As processed by the authors: Without quality scores, immunoSEQ junctional reads could not be filtered like full-length reads. Clones were read by immunoSEQ multiplex PCR, and TCRdb kept only the in-frame ones, dropping some. Clone size and V and J calls were adopted from that table, with D and trimming inferred from the DNA. The table records 2 million to 2.5 million clones, 90% to 95% of them present only once. With 1 base removed from V and 3 bases from J, the gap between germline ends came to 12 bases. The germline CDR1 and CDR2 sequences are SGHTA and FQGNSA. The CDR3 runs to 15 residues. The donor cohort consisted entirely of Caucasian adults residing in Nashville, Tennessee.

This chain connects TRBV7-2 to TRBJ2-5, with D tentatively TRBD2 (7 bases). The sequence was collected from a man aged 18 to 29 in good health. The sequencing sample was made of naive CD4+ T cells sorted from blood. Subset meaning: CD45RA+ positively selected. The CDR3 coding sequence is TGTGCCAGCAGCTTAGTAGGGGGACTAAAAGAGACCCAGTACTTC. It yields the protein CASSLVGGLKETQYF.